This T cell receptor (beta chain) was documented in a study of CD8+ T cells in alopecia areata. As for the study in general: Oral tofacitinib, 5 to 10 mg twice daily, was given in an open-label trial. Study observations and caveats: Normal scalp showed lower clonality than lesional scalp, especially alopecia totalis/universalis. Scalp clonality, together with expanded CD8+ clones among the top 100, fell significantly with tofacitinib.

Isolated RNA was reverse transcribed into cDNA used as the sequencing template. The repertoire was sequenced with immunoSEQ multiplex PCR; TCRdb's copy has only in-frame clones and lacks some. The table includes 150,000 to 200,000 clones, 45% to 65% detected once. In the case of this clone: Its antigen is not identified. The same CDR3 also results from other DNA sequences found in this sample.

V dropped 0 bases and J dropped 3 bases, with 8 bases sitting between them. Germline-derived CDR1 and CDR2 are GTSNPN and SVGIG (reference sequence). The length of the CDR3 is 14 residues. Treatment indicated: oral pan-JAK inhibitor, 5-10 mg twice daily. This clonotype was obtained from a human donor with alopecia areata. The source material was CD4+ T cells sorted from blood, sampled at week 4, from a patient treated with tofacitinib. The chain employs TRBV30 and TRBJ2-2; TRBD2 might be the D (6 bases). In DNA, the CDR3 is TGTGCCTGGAGTGTAAGGAGGGACACCGGGGAGCTGTTTTTT. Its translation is CAWSVRRDTGELFF.